This T cell receptor beta chain was sequenced in a study of blood T cell repertoires in COVID-19. The participants were between roughly 18 and 89 years old and came from fewer than 25 US areas. Sequencing used immunoSEQ multiplex PCR; TCRdb keeps in-frame clones, though not all of them. The sample has around 290,000 clones, around 90% seen once. Germline CDR1 reads KGHSH; CDR2 reads LQKENI. The CDR3 contains 18 residues. Trimming took 3 bases from V and 4 from J; bases not matched to a gene: 8. The V gene is TRBV18, the J gene TRBJ2-1, with 14 bases that match TRBD2. Sequenced input: PBMCs or T cells enriched from blood (not recorded which). The TCR comes from an older woman in a cohort exposed to, infected with or recovered from COVID-19 (not recorded which). CDR3 amino acids: CASSPLGTSGGGYNEQFF. For the CDR3, the DNA is TGTGCCAGCTCACCGCTCGGGACTAGCGGGGGCGGTTACAATGAGCAGTTCTTC.